These 23 T cell receptor beta chains originate from one sample sequenced in a study of blood T cell repertoires in COVID-19. Generated by immunoSEQ multiplex PCR, the TCRdb table keeps only in-frame clones and is missing some. This table holds some 120,000 clones, around 83% found once. The sequenced sample was peripheral blood. These receptors came from an elderly man with active or convalescent COVID-19.

The V call is TRBV18, the J call TRBJ2-3, with 10 bases fitting TRBD2. Germline values: CDR1 KGHSH, CDR2 LQKENI. The CDR3 has 16 amino acids. V was clipped by 3 bases and J by 4 bases; unmatched bases: 7. The CDR3 DNA sequence: TGTGCCAGCTCACCGAGGCCAGCGGGGGGGCCAGATACGCAGTATTTT. Translation gives CASSPRPAGGPDTQYF.

V usage is TRBV21-1 and J usage is TRBJ1-2; TRBD1 reflects the table's D call only, with no check against the DNA. TRBV21-1 is classified as a pseudogene. The CDR3 covers 16 residues. CDR3 amino acids: CASSEAGTGANYGYTF. DNA for the CDR3: TGTGCCAGCAGCGAGGCCGGGACAGGCGCTAACTATGGCTACACCTTC.

The rearrangement joins TRBV2 to TRBJ2-5; 9 bases line up with TRBD1. The CDR3 spans 13 residues. CDR1 SNHLY and CDR2 FYNNEI come from the germline V gene. V was pared by 2 bases and J by 14 bases, with 9 bases of the junction left unmatched. The CDR3 reads CASSERGQGGPYF. CDR3 nucleotide sequence: TGTGCCAGCAGTGAAAGGGGACAGGGAGGGCCCTACTTC.

The rearrangement joins TRBV27 to TRBJ2-7; D call uncertain. The germline gives CDR1 MNHEY, CDR2 SMNVEV (reference sequence). There are 14 residues in the CDR3. The V end lost 3 bases, the J end lost 0 bases, and 9 bases lay between the germline ends. The CDR3 loop reads CASSLRPGSYEQYF. The CDR3 DNA reads as TGTGCCAGCAGTTTGAGGCCCGGCTCCTACGAGCAGTACTTC.

The genes are TRBV9 and TRBJ2-7, with TRBD1 matching 10 bases. The germline V gene has CDR1 SGDLS and CDR2 YYNGEE. The J segment lost 7 bases and the V segment lost 2 bases, leaving 3 bases of the junction unmatched. The CDR3 consists of 13 residues. As DNA, the CDR3 is TGTGCCAGCAGCGTTGACAGGGGGCGGGAGCAGTACTTC. It translates to CASSVDRGREQYF.

The chain's CDR3 is CASSQGFNGPYEQYF. Written as DNA, the CDR3 is TGCGCCAGCAGCCAAGGTTTTAACGGTCCCTACGAGCAGTACTTC. V gene TRBV4-1 combines with J gene TRBJ2-7; D gene unclear. Trimming removed 1 base from V and 2 bases from J, with 12 bases in between. CDR3 length equals 15 residues. Germline V gene sequence: CDR1 MGHRA, CDR2 YSYEKL.

J is TRBJ1-4 and V is TRBV6-5; D unresolved. Germline values: CDR1 MNHEY, CDR2 SVGAGI. This CDR3 is built from 13 residues. V was pared by 8 bases and J by 7 bases, with 14 bases between. In DNA, the CDR3 is TGTGCCAGCCTATATGTCCCTGGTGAAAAACTGTTTTTT. Its protein product is CASLYVPGEKLFF.

The chain recombines TRBV7-3 with TRBJ2-2; D may be TRBD2 (6 bases). The germline gives CDR1 SGHTA, CDR2 FQGTGA. The CDR3 is 15 residues long. The V gene lost 2 bases and the J gene lost 5 bases, with 12 bases spanning the gap. As DNA, the CDR3 is TGTGCCAGCAGCTTAGTGGGCGGGGCTACCGGGGAGCTGTTTTTT. This gives the protein CASSLVGGATGELFF.

This clone was found once. The chain is built from TRBV19 and TRBJ1-5; D gene uncertain. CDR3 length: 11 residues. The V gene's germline CDR1 is LNHDA and CDR2 SQIVND (reference sequence). The V end lost 10 bases, the J end lost 0 bases, and 4 bases lay between the germline ends. CDR3 residues: CAIYSNQPQHF. Written as DNA, the CDR3 is TGTGCCATATATAGCAATCAGCCCCAGCATTTT.

This rearrangement joins TRBV5-1 to TRBJ1-5; 12 positions match TRBD1. Trimming at V came to 0 bases and at J to 7 bases, leaving 5 bases not matched to a gene. From germline, CDR1 is SGHRS and CDR2 YFSETQ. The length of the CDR3 is 16 residues. This CDR3 is CASSLGDRGREQPQHF. The DNA for the CDR3 is TGCGCCAGCAGCTTGGGGGACAGGGGGCGTGAGCAGCCCCAGCATTTT.

The rearrangement uses TRBV6-5 and TRBJ2-7; D gene uncertain. This CDR3 contains 14 residues. Germline assignment: CDR1 MNHEY and CDR2 SVGAGI. Trimming shortened V by 7 bases and J by 3 bases, and 16 bases separated the two germline ends. The CDR3 sequence: CASTRSGEGYEQYF. CDR3 coding DNA: TGTGCCAGCACCCGGAGTGGTGAAGGCTACGAGCAGTACTTC.

In this sample, this clone turned up once. The chain carries TRBV9 and TRBJ1-2, with D maybe TRBD1 (5 bases). Germline V gene lookup returns CDR1 SGDLS and CDR2 YYNGEE. CDR3 length equals 13 residues. Trimming shortened V by 0 bases and J by 8 bases, and 11 bases separated the two germline ends. CDR3 region: CASSVESRGGYTF. The CDR3 DNA reads TGTGCCAGCAGCGTAGAGAGTAGGGGCGGCTACACCTTC. Full variable domain (outside the CDR3, taken from reference TRBV9 and TRBJ1-2): DSGVTQTPKHLITATGQRVTLRCSPRSGDLSVYWYQQSLDQGLQFLIQYYNGEERAKGNILERFSAQQFPDLHSELNLSSLELGDSALYFCASSVESRGGYTFGSGTRLTVV.

This clone was detected a few times. The rearrangement joins TRBV4-1 to TRBJ2-1, with a possible D match to TRBD1 (6 bases). The ends were cut back, 4 bases at V and 2 bases at J, with 18 bases in the middle. The CDR3 runs 17 residues. Germline V gives CDR1 MGHRA, CDR2 YSYEKL. CDR3 in amino acids: CASSRTAVAGPYNEQFF. Here the CDR3 DNA reads TGCGCCAGCAGCCGGACAGCGGTGGCTGGGCCCTACAATGAGCAGTTCTTC.

The V call is TRBV7-3, the J call TRBJ2-5; D is possibly TRBD2 (6 bases). In germline, CDR1 is SGHTA, CDR2 FQGTGA. With 4 bases removed from V and 5 bases from J, the gap between germline ends came to 11 bases. The CDR3 consists of 13 residues. CDR3 amino acids: CASSSSRGETQYF. In DNA, the CDR3 is TGTGCCAGCAGCTCAAGCCGGGGGGAGACCCAGTACTTC.

The CDR3 DNA reads as TGTGCCAGCTCACCACCAATTAGCTATGGCTACACCTTC. Translating gives CASSPPISYGYTF. The V and J genes are TRBV18 and TRBJ1-2; D gene ambiguous. The ends were cut back, 0 bases at V and 4 bases at J, with 6 bases in the middle. The CDR3 is 13 residues long. Germline V gene data show CDR1 as KGHSH and CDR2 as LQKENI.

This rearrangement joins TRBV7-2 to TRBJ1-5; D is undetermined. CDR3 length: 13 amino acids. Germline CDR1 is SGHTA and CDR2 is FQGNSA. Trimming removed 5 bases at V and 0 bases at J, with 5 bases between. The CDR3 loop reads CASSPSSNQPQHF. In DNA form, the CDR3 reads TGTGCCAGCAGCCCCTCTAGCAATCAGCCCCAGCATTTT.

CDR3 sequence: CASSLDRGAHQHF. The CDR3 nucleotides are TGTGCCAGCAGCTTAGATCGTGGGGCGCACCAGCATTTT. The V call is TRBV11-2, the J call TRBJ1-5; perhaps TRBD1 as D (5 bases). The CDR3 extends over 13 amino acids. V lost 0 bases and J lost 12, with 12 bases in between. Per germline, CDR1 SGHAT and CDR2 FQNNGV. Full variable domain (rest looked up from reference TRBV11-2 and TRBJ1-5): EAGVAQSPRYKIIEKRQSVAFWCNPISGHATLYWYQQILGQGPKLLIQFQNNGVVDDSQLPKDRFSAERLKGVDSTLKIQPAKLEDSAVYLCASSLDRGAHQHFGDGTRLSIL.

This clone appeared once. The chain uses TRBV2 and TRBJ2-1, with D possibly being TRBD1 (5 bases). From germline, CDR1 is SNHLY and CDR2 FYNNEI. The CDR3 is 12 amino acids. The germline V and J ends were trimmed by 2 bases and 7 bases, with 6 bases remaining between them. CDR3: CASSESGNEQFF. CDR3 sequence (DNA): TGTGCCAGCAGTGAATCAGGGAATGAGCAGTTCTTC.

In this sample, this clone turned up a few times. V usage is TRBV5-4 and J usage is TRBJ2-7; tentative D call: TRBD1 (6 bases). The CDR3 runs to 13 residues. From germline, CDR1 is SGHNT and CDR2 YYREEE (reference sequence). The V end lost 4 bases, the J end lost 0 bases, and 8 bases lay between the germline ends. The CDR3 is CASSRDNSYEQYF. CDR3 nucleotide sequence: TGTGCCAGCAGCCGGGACAACTCCTACGAGCAGTACTTC.

V gene TRBV7-6 combines with J gene TRBJ1-2; a weak D match, TRBD1 (6 bases). Germline CDR1 and CDR2: SGHVS and FNYEAQ. Trimming left V 2 bases short and J 4 bases short, with 14 bases between. The CDR3 is made up of 15 amino acids. DNA for the CDR3: TGTGCCAGCAGCTTACTATTGGGGGACACCTATGGCTACACCTTC. The encoded protein is CASSLLLGDTYGYTF.

This clone was recorded a few times. The J gene is TRBJ2-3, the V gene TRBV5-1; D perhaps matches TRBD1 (6 bases). Germline V lookup: CDR1 SGHRS, CDR2 YFSETQ. There are 14 residues in the CDR3. Trimming removed 2 bases from V and 4 bases from J, with 11 bases in between. The CDR3 DNA reads as TGCGCCAGCAGCTTACAGGGAATAGCAGATACGCAGTATTTT. This encodes CASSLQGIADTQYF.

CDR3 DNA sequence: TGTGCCAGTAGTATAAGGGGGCGAGAGTTAGCCAAAAACATTCAGTACTTC. Translated: CASSIRGRELAKNIQYF. The genes are TRBV19 and TRBJ2-4; 7 bases agree with TRBD1. This CDR3 contains 17 residues. The germline V gene encodes CDR1 LNHDA and CDR2 SQIVND (reference sequence). With V trimmed by 2 bases and J by 0 bases, 7 bases remained unmatched.

V gene TRBV7-2 combines with J gene TRBJ2-2; D possibly corresponds to TRBD2 (6 bases). With 5 bases removed from V and 0 bases from J, the gap between germline ends came to 10 bases. The CDR3 extends over 15 amino acids. The germline V gene encodes CDR1 SGHTA and CDR2 FQGNSA. This CDR3 is CASSRGTANTGELFF. CDR3 DNA sequence: TGTGCCAGCAGCCGCGGGACGGCGAACACCGGGGAGCTGTTTTTT.